One sample yielded the 5 T cell receptor beta chains listed below, sequenced in a study of OX40 agonist ivuxolimab in advanced cancers. Libraries were constructed by the immunoSEQ multiplex PCR assay. Held by TCRdb, this immuneACCESS table contains in-frame sequences only and omits some clones. Under half of the omission traces to an unresolved V gene where checked; the cause of the rest is unknown. This sample lists approximately 60,000 clones; approximately 80% were detected once. Clones ranked in the top ten supply 5% to 6.5% of the sample. The sample here was CD4+ or CD8+ T cells sorted from blood, taken in a trial of the OX40 agonist ivuxolimab. All receptors derive from an adult with an advanced solid tumor such as melanoma, head and neck, liver or kidney cancer.

This chain joins TRBV6-5 and TRBJ1-3; no reliable D call. Germline V lookup: CDR1 MNHEY, CDR2 SVGAGI. V was clipped by 3 bases and J by 0 bases, with 12 bases between them. There are 16 residues in the CDR3. For the CDR3, the DNA is TGTGCCAGCAGTTATTCTGAGGGCGACTCTGGAAACACCATATATTTT. This translates into CASSYSEGDSGNTIYF.

The chain uses TRBV20-1 and TRBJ2-3; no definite D call. Germline V lookup: CDR1 DFQATT, CDR2 SNEGSKA (reference sequence). V gave up 6 bases and J gave up 4 bases, with 8 bases separating them. CDR3 length equals 11 residues. In nucleotides, the CDR3 is TGCAGTGCACCGTTCCCAGATACGCAGTATTTT. The encoded protein is CSAPFPDTQYF.

The V gene is TRBV5-1, the J gene TRBJ1-2, with 9 nucleotides matching TRBD1. Germline V lookup: CDR1 SGHRS, CDR2 YFSETQ. There are 15 residues in the CDR3. The junction had 10 bases not matched to a gene; V was cut back by 2 bases and J by 8 bases. In DNA form, the CDR3 reads TGCGCCAGCAGCTTACCCCCGGGACAGGGACGAGGCTACACCTTC. As protein: CASSLPPGQGRGYTF.

This clone has only one observation. The V gene is TRBV7-2, the J gene TRBJ1-5; D might be TRBD1 (5 bases). Trimming pared 4 bases from V and 0 bases from J, leaving 16 bases between. CDR1 and CDR2 from the germline V gene are SGHTA and FQGNSA. This CDR3 region has 17 residues. Here the CDR3 DNA reads TGTGCCAGCAGCTATAGGGGTGGATCCTATAGCAATCAGCCCCAGCATTTT. Amino acids: CASSYRGGSYSNQPQHF.

For the CDR3, the DNA is TGTGCCAGCAGCCTCGCGGGACAGGGCGTCTCTGGAAACACCATATATTTT. It translates to CASSLAGQGVSGNTIYF. The chain links TRBV14 to TRBJ1-3; 9 positions match TRBD1. Germline V gene sequence: CDR1 SGHDN, CDR2 FVKESK. V trimming: 4 bases; J trimming: 0 bases; junction bases outside the gene matches: 7. The CDR3 totals 17 residues.